This record looks at one T cell receptor (beta chain) sequence and its context. Its antigen is as yet unknown. The record originates from a study of vaccination and CD4 T cells after COVID-19. Specified treatment: approximately nine-day PBMC culture with coronavirus spike peptide pools or control peptides (ViraFEST assay). Under 2.5 million PBMCs were grown per well alongside 9 to 10 IU/ml IL-2 and about 9.9 ug/ml peptide pools. This CDR3 spans 16 amino acids. Germline assignment: CDR1 MDHEN and CDR2 SYDVKM. Trimming removed 6 bases from V and 1 base from J, with 19 bases in between. The Oncomine TCR Beta short-read assay sequenced DNA from cultured CD4+ T cells. Cultured CD4+ T cells were the source of extracted genomic DNA. TCRdb itself ran the PCR reads through MiXCR, one entry per CDR3 protein. The data contain about 26,000 distinct CDR3 sequences, 50% to 75% of them seen just once; the ten biggest clones take up 4% to 6%.

This chain joins TRBV28 and TRBJ2-7; D is perhaps TRBD2 (6 bases). The origin of this receptor is a human donor who had recovered from COVID-19. The sample consisted of CD4+ T cells from blood, cultured in vitro. Written as DNA, the CDR3 is TGTGCCAGCAGCACCGGGGCCTTGGGGAGGTCCTACGAGCAGTACTTC. This translates into CASSTGALGRSYEQYF. The whole variable domain, filled in from reference TRBV28 and TRBJ2-7, reads DVKVTQSSRYLVKRTGEKVFLECVQDMDHENMFWYRQDPGLGLRLIYFSYDVKMKEKGDIPEGYSVSREKKERFSLILESASTNQTSMYLCASSTGALGRSYEQYFGPGTRLTVT.